This TCR beta chain emerged from a study of post-analysis software for immune sequencing data. Study results and limitations: Four to six TRBV segments (TRBV5-6, TRBV5-1 and TRBV20-1 among them) occurred more frequently in patients than in controls.

V was trimmed by 3 bases and J by 2 bases, leaving 19 bases between them. This CDR3 has 16 residues. CDR1 is SQVTM, CDR2 ANQGSEA, per germline. Concerning this clonotype itself: Its specificity is not known.

Presence of unique molecular identifiers characterized the TCR beta cDNA libraries. TCRdb re-analysed the PCR reads in MiXCR, keeping a single row per CDR3 protein. The sample consists of roughly 870,000 distinct CDR3 sequences, approximately 57% of them appearing once. The rearrangement uses TRBV29-1 and TRBJ2-5; D is perhaps TRBD1 or TRBD2 (5 bases each). This sequence originates from a girl under 18 with multiple sclerosis. Material: blood. CDR3 nucleotide sequence: TGCAGCGTTGATCCAATCGGGGCCTTCGGGCAAGAGACCCAGTACTTC. Amino acid sequence: CSVDPIGAFGQETQYF.